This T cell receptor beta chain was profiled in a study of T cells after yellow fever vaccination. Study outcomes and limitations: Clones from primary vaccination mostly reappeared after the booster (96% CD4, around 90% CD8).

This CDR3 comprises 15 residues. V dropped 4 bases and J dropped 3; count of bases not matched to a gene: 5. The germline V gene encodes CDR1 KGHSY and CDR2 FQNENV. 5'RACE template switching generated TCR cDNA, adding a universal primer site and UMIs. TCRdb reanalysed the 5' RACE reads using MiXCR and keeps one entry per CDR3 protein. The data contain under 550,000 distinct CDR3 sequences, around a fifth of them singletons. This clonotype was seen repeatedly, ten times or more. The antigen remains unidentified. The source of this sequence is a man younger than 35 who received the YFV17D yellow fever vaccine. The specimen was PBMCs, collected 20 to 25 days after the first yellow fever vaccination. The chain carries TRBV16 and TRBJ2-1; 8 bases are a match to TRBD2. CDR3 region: CASSRLAGGYNEQFF. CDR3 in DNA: TGTGCCAGCAGCCGCTTGGCGGGGGGCTACAATGAGCAGTTCTTC.